Presented here are 10 T cell receptor beta chains from one specimen sequenced in a study of T cell clonality in common variable immunodeficiency. This table comes from immunoSEQ multiplex PCR, and its TCRdb copy is limited to in-frame clones, with some not included. The specimen has around 34,000 clones, none found just once. Sample: peripheral blood mononuclear cells. The origin of the receptors is a person aged 18 to 70 in good health.

This clone came up many times. One end of the junction varies from germline; a read error may be responsible. With the read ending 3 residues before the CDR3 end, the germline J gene is used to fill in that end. The rearrangement uses TRBV4-1 and TRBJ2-7; tentatively, D is TRBD2 (5 bases). CDR1 is MGHRA and CDR2 is YSYEKL in the germline V gene. The CDR3 is 16 residues long. CDR3 loop: CTSSQDLTGCSYEQYF. The covered CDR3 bases are TGCACCAGCAGCCAAGATTTAACGGGGTGCTCCTACGAG.

This clone occurred many times. Read data end 3 residues before the CDR3 end; the end is taken from the germline J gene. The chain recombines TRBV12-3 or TRBV12-4 with TRBJ2-4; no firm D call. The CDR3 runs to 12 residues. The ends were cut back, 6 bases at V and 0 bases at J, with 3 bases in the middle. CDR3 bases read: TGTGCCAGCAGCGTAGCCAAAAACATT. Translating gives CASSVAKNI. The full CDR3 protein reads CASSVAKNIQYF.

The table lists this clone with many counts. The observed sequence ends 3 residues before the CDR3 terminus, with the missing tail filled in from the germline J gene. The chain combines TRBV20-1 with TRBJ1-1; 7 nucleotides align to TRBD1. The ends lost 0 bases at V and 0 bases at J; junction bases unmatched: 4. The CDR3 has 15 amino acids. CDR1 DFQATT and CDR2 SNEGSKA come from the germline V gene (reference sequence). The CDR3 loop is CSARDSQGVNTEAFF. The sequenced part of the CDR3 DNA is TGCAGTGCTAGAGATTCCCAGGGGGTGAACACTGAA.

This clone has ten or more counts. Read sequence stops 3 residues before the CDR3 end, and the germline J gene provides the missing end. V is TRBV20-1 and J is TRBJ2-1; TRBD2 might be the D (6 bases). Per the germline V gene, CDR1 is DFQATT and CDR2 is SNEGSKA (reference sequence). The CDR3 totals 11 residues. Trimming took 6 bases from V and 7 from J, leaving 10 bases between them. The DNA read from the CDR3 is TGCAGTGCAGACGGGACTAATGAG. Translating gives CSADGTNE. The whole CDR3 sequence reads CSADGTNEQFF.

This clone was recorded at least ten times. The observed sequence ends 3 residues before the CDR3 terminus, with the missing tail filled in from the germline J gene. The chain uses TRBV6-2 or TRBV6-3 and TRBJ2-3; D is possibly TRBD2 (5 bases). Per the germline V gene, CDR1 is MNHEY and CDR2 is SVGEGT. This CDR3 contains 12 residues. The covered CDR3 bases are TGTGCCAGCAGTTATGAGGGTTGGGCG. Translation: CASSYEGWA. The complete CDR3 sequence is CASSYEGWAQYF.

There are many counts of this clone. The read is 3 residues too short to cover the CDR3 end, so that end is filled in from the germline J gene. This chain joins TRBV29-1 and TRBJ2-7; 7 nucleotides align to TRBD1. Germline V CDR1 and CDR2: SQVTM, ANQGSEA. The CDR3 spans 13 residues. Losses at the gene ends were 6 bases for V and 3 bases for J; bases not matched to a gene: 8. The sequenced part of the CDR3 DNA is TGCAGCGTCAAGCTCCGGGACAGCTACGAG. Encoded protein: CSVKLRDSYE. In full, the CDR3 reads CSVKLRDSYEQYF.

The table lists this clone with many counts. Coverage ceases 3 residues before the CDR3 finishes, and the germline J gene fills in the end. V is TRBV7-2 and J is TRBJ1-5, with TRBD1 matching 7 bases. This CDR3 is built from 13 residues. Germline loops: CDR1 SGHTA, CDR2 FQGNSA. V lost 4 bases, J lost 9 bases, and 6 bases stayed unmatched. The CDR3 is CASSSGQSGPQHF. CDR3 DNA (partial): TGTGCCAGCAGCTCGGGACAGAGCGGGCCC.

This clone appeared a few times. The sequence runs out 3 residues before the end of the CDR3; the remainder is reconstructed from the germline J gene. The chain recombines TRBV30 with TRBJ2-1; 9 bases map to TRBD2. The CDR3 runs to 16 residues. V shed 1 base, J shed 4 bases, and the junction held 8 bases outside the gene matches. Looked up from germline, CDR1 is GTSNPN and CDR2 is SVGIG (reference sequence). CDR3 DNA, as far as it was read: TGTGCCTGGAGTGGGGCGGGAGGGCCGGGGTACAATGAG. Its translation is CAWSGAGGPGYNE. The entire CDR3 reads CAWSGAGGPGYNEQFF.

There are many counts of this clone. Read sequence stops 3 residues before the CDR3 end, and the germline J gene provides the missing end. The chain employs TRBV7-2 and TRBJ2-5; 7 bases map to TRBD2. Trimming removed 5 bases from V and 5 bases from J; junction bases left unmatched: 5. The CDR3 loop spans 13 amino acids. CDR1 is SGHTA, CDR2 FQGNSA, per germline. The CDR3 protein is CASSLYGGETQYF. Incomplete CDR3 DNA: TGTGCCAGCAGCCTATACGGGGGGGAGACC. Full variable domain (remainder filled in from reference TRBV7-2 and TRBJ2-5): GAGVSQSPSNKVTEKGKDVELRCDPISGHTALYWYRQSLGQGLEFLIYFQGNSAPDKSGLPSDRFSAERTGGSVSTLTIQRTQQEDSAVYLCASSLYGGETQYFGPGTRLLVL.

This clone was recorded at least ten times. At one end the junction does not follow the germline gene, possibly because of a read error. The CDR3 end falls 3 residues outside the read, so it is completed with the germline J gene. V usage is TRBV7-7 and J usage is TRBJ1-1; D is ambiguous. This CDR3 contains 13 residues. The germline CDR1 and CDR2 sequences are SSHAT and FNYEAQ (reference sequence). CDR3 in amino acids: CASSLRFDTEAFF. CDR3 bases read: TGTGCTAGCAGCTTAAGGTTTGACACTGAA.